The next 24 T cell receptor beta chains were all read from a single sample in a study of blood T cell repertoires in COVID-19. The assay was immunoSEQ multiplex PCR, and TCRdb's table has in-frame clones only and misses some. The table has 190,000 or so clones, around four fifths seen once. Sequenced input: PBMCs or T cells enriched from blood (not recorded which). These receptors all stem from a man aged 35 to 55 who had recovered from COVID-19.

The chain employs TRBV11-2 and TRBJ2-2; 13 bases match TRBD2. With 2 bases clipped from V and 5 bases from J, the junction kept 8 bases outside the gene matches. CDR1 and CDR2 from the germline V gene are SGHAT and FQNNGV. The CDR3 consists of 18 residues. The CDR3 here is CASSLNPTSGRGTGELFF. For the CDR3, the DNA is TGTGCCAGCAGCTTAAACCCCACTAGCGGGAGGGGAACCGGGGAGCTGTTTTTT.

V gene TRBV30 combines with J gene TRBJ1-2; 9 bases match TRBD1. The CDR3 has 14 amino acids. Losses at the gene ends were 5 bases for V and 8 bases for J; bases not matched to a gene: 12. Germline loops: CDR1 GTSNPN, CDR2 SVGIG (reference sequence). The CDR3 loop is CAWRTPGTGHGYTF. For the CDR3, the DNA is TGTGCCTGGCGAACCCCCGGGACAGGGCACGGCTACACCTTC.

This sequence joins TRBV5-6 and TRBJ2-3; tentatively, D is TRBD2 (6 bases). The CDR3 loop spans 14 amino acids. Germline-derived CDR1 and CDR2 are SGHDT and YYEEEE. CDR3 nucleotide sequence: TGTGCTAGTGGAGCGGGCGGGGGCACAGATACGCAGTATTTT. It codes for CASGAGGGTDTQYF.

V is TRBV5-1 and J is TRBJ1-1; possible D gene TRBD1, 6 bases. Germline CDR1 reads SGHRS; CDR2 reads YFSETQ. Trimming removed 2 bases at V and 1 base at J, with 12 bases between. This CDR3 comprises 15 residues. The CDR3 DNA reads TGCGCCAGCAGCTTAGCAGGGGCAGGGAACACTGAAGCTTTCTTT. Protein product: CASSLAGAGNTEAFF.

The chain recombines TRBV4-3 with TRBJ2-2, with 8 positions matching TRBD1. Trimming took 2 bases from V and 5 from J; bases not matched to a gene: 13. The CDR3 contains 18 residues. Germline assignment: CDR1 LGHNA and CDR2 YSLEER. The CDR3 region is CASSQPLAGGAATGELFF. The CDR3 DNA is TGCGCCAGCAGCCAACCCCTCGCAGGGGGCGCAGCAACCGGGGAGCTGTTTTTT.

The genes are TRBV29-1 and TRBJ1-1; maybe TRBD1 (5 bases). Trimming removed 7 bases at V and 11 bases at J, with 20 bases between. CDR3 length equals 12 residues. Germline V gene data show CDR1 as SQVTM and CDR2 as ANQGSEA. The CDR3 nucleotides read TGCAGCGGAGATAATGGGGCCCCGCCGGCTTTCTTT. This gives the protein CSGDNGAPPAFF.

This chain uses TRBV19 with TRBJ1-2; D possibly corresponds to TRBD1 (6 bases). The ends were cut back, 3 bases at V and 1 base at J, with 18 bases in the middle. This CDR3 contains 17 residues. The germline CDR1 and CDR2 sequences are LNHDA and SQIVND (reference sequence). The CDR3 loop reads CASSIFLDSLSNYGYTF. DNA for the CDR3: TGTGCCAGTAGTATCTTCCTGGACAGCCTAAGTAACTATGGCTACACCTTC.

J is TRBJ2-3 and V is TRBV2, with D possibly being TRBD2 (6 bases). V lost 7 bases and J 4 bases, leaving 15 bases between the germline ends. This CDR3 is built from 14 residues. Germline CDR1 reads SNHLY; CDR2 reads FYNNEI. In DNA form, the CDR3 reads TGTGCCAGCAACCTATCGGGAGAATCAGATACGCAGTATTTT. The encoded protein is CASNLSGESDTQYF.

This rearrangement joins TRBV6-5 to TRBJ1-5, with 8 bases identical to TRBD1. The CDR3 loop spans 14 amino acids. J lost 6 bases, V lost 7 bases, and 8 bases had no gene match. Germline CDR1 MNHEY, CDR2 SVGAGI. This CDR3 reads CASKMTGAGQPQHF. In DNA, the CDR3 is TGTGCCAGCAAAATGACAGGGGCCGGTCAGCCCCAGCATTTT.

The chain has TRBV9 and TRBJ2-3, with a tentative D call TRBD2 (6 bases). The V end lost 9 bases, the J end lost 0 bases, and 29 bases lay between the germline ends. The CDR3 totals 19 residues. Germline V gives CDR1 SGDLS, CDR2 YYNGEE. As DNA, the CDR3 is TGTGCCAACCCCCGGAACGTGGGAGGTCCCCAATCTAGCACAGATACGCAGTATTTT. Its protein is CANPRNVGGPQSSTDTQYF.

This sequence joins TRBV9 and TRBJ1-5; TRBD1 is a possible D gene (5 bases). Germline V gives CDR1 SGDLS, CDR2 YYNGEE. Trimming shortened V by 3 bases and J by 1 base, and 8 bases separated the two germline ends. The CDR3 is made up of 14 amino acids. Here the CDR3 DNA reads TGTGCCAGCAGCGCGACAGTGAGCAATCAGCCCCAGCATTTT. Protein sequence: CASSATVSNQPQHF.

The V gene is TRBV6-5, the J gene TRBJ1-1, with D hard to call. Germline V gene sequence: CDR1 MNHEY, CDR2 SVGAGI. The V end lost 6 bases, the J end lost 3 bases, and 11 bases lay between the germline ends. This CDR3 is built from 13 residues. CDR3 protein: CASSLYRDTEAFF. The CDR3 DNA sequence: TGTGCCAGCAGCCTATACCGGGACACTGAAGCTTTCTTT.

This clone has a single count. The chain combines TRBV9 with TRBJ1-1; tentatively, D is TRBD1 (5 bases). V was shortened by 3 bases and J by 9 bases, with 15 bases between the two germline ends. This CDR3 region has 13 residues. CDR1 SGDLS and CDR2 YYNGEE come from the germline V gene. The CDR3 DNA is TGTGCCAGCAGCGAGACAGCCCTTAAGAAAGCTTTCTTT. It is translated as CASSETALKKAFF.

The rearrangement links TRBV30 to TRBJ2-1; a weak D match, TRBD2 (6 bases). V lost 0 bases and J 3 bases, leaving 9 bases between the germline ends. The CDR3 length is 14 residues. Germline V gene data show CDR1 as GTSNPN and CDR2 as SVGIG (reference sequence). The CDR3 DNA is TGTGCCTGGAGTGTGGGGACTCACTACAATGAGCAGTTCTTC. Translation gives CAWSVGTHYNEQFF.

J is TRBJ2-2 and V is TRBV4-2; the match to TRBD2 covers 8 bases. CDR3 length: 16 amino acids. V lost 1 base, J lost 3 bases, and 4 bases stayed unmatched. Germline V gene sequence: CDR1 LGHNA, CDR2 YNFKEQ. Here the CDR3 reads CASSQGVGRDTGELFF. Here the CDR3 DNA reads TGTGCCAGCAGCCAAGGGGTCGGGAGGGACACCGGGGAGCTGTTTTTT.

This clone came up a few times. The gene calls are TRBV25-1 and TRBJ1-4; 8 positions match TRBD1. CDR3 length: 15 residues. The germline V gene has CDR1 MGHDK and CDR2 SYGVNS. Trimming at V came to 5 bases and at J to 5 bases, leaving 7 bases not matched to a gene. For the CDR3, the DNA is TGTGCCAGCAGTCCTCTCGGACAGGGAAATGAAAAACTGTTTTTT. Its protein product is CASSPLGQGNEKLFF.

This chain links TRBV5-6 with TRBJ1-5, with unresolved D. Between the trimmed V and J ends, which lost 2 bases and 4 bases, there was a span of 10 bases. The germline gives CDR1 SGHDT, CDR2 YYEEEE. The CDR3 loop spans 14 amino acids. The CDR3, as DNA: TGTGCCAGCAGCTTTTGGCACGGGAATCAGCCCCAGCATTTT. It is translated as CASSFWHGNQPQHF.

This clone was observed at least ten times. CDR3 in DNA: TGTGCCAGCAGCTCTCACACCGGGGAGCTGTTTTTT. It encodes CASSSHTGELFF. This sequence joins TRBV7-3 and TRBJ2-2; D not certain. The CDR3 sequence is 12 residues long. Germline CDR1 is SGHTA and CDR2 is FQGTGA. Trimming pared 4 bases from V and 3 bases from J, leaving 3 bases between.

The genes are TRBV6-5 and TRBJ2-3; D is perhaps TRBD2 (6 bases). This CDR3 has 15 amino acids. V lost 2 bases and J 1 base, leaving 10 bases between the germline ends. Germline assignment: CDR1 MNHEY and CDR2 SVGAGI. The CDR3: CASSYREPRTDTQYF. CDR3 nucleotide sequence: TGTGCCAGCAGTTACCGGGAGCCCCGCACAGATACGCAGTATTTT.

The chain is built from TRBV7-3 and TRBJ2-1, with 11 bases identical to TRBD2. V lost 3 bases and J lost 4; bases outside the gene matches: 2. CDR1 is SGHTA, CDR2 FQGTGA, per germline. This CDR3 comprises 15 residues. The CDR3 here is CASSFGLAGYNEQFF. The CDR3, as DNA: TGTGCCAGCAGCTTCGGACTAGCGGGTTACAATGAGCAGTTCTTC. Full variable domain (remainder filled in from reference TRBV7-3 and TRBJ2-1): GAGVSQTPSNKVTEKGKYVELRCDPISGHTALYWYRQSLGQGPEFLIYFQGTGAADDSGLPNDRFFAVRPEGSVSTLKIQRTERGDSAVYLCASSFGLAGYNEQFFGPGTRLTVL.

This chain joins TRBV27 and TRBJ1-3; D possibly corresponds to TRBD1 (6 bases). This CDR3 region has 14 residues. V was pared by 5 bases and J by 2 bases, with 10 bases between. Per the germline V gene, CDR1 is MNHEY and CDR2 is SMNVEV (reference sequence). The CDR3 sequence is CASSKGGAGNTIYF. CDR3 nucleotides: TGTGCCAGCAGTAAGGGGGGGGCTGGAAACACCATATATTTT.

This chain connects TRBV7-2 to TRBJ2-1, with 12 bases lining up with TRBD2. The CDR3 sequence is 15 residues long. V lost 7 bases, J lost 6 bases, and 7 bases stayed unmatched. The germline V gene encodes CDR1 SGHTA and CDR2 FQGNSA. The CDR3 nucleotides read TGTGCCAGCACCAACCTAGCGGGAGGGTTCAATGAGCAGTTCTTC. Its protein is CASTNLAGGFNEQFF.

The gene calls are TRBV19 and TRBJ1-6; D ambiguous. Germline V lookup: CDR1 LNHDA, CDR2 SQIVND (reference sequence). Trimming took 4 bases from V and 0 from J, leaving 10 bases between them. The length of the CDR3 is 16 residues. CDR3 bases: TGTGCCAGTAGTACAATCTTGAGCTCCTATAATTCACCCCTCCACTTT. Translated: CASSTILSSYNSPLHF. The entire variable domain, with the rest obtained from reference TRBV19 and TRBJ1-6, is as follows: DGGITQSPKYLFRKEGQNVTLSCEQNLNHDAMYWYRQDPGQGLRLIYYSQIVNDFQKGDIAEGYSVSREKKESFPLTVTSAQKNPTAFYLCASSTILSSYNSPLHFGNGTRLTVT.

The chain combines TRBV5-1 with TRBJ2-1; TRBD2 matches 7 bases. Germline assignment: CDR1 SGHRS and CDR2 YFSETQ. The V segment lost 3 bases and the J segment 3 bases; nucleotides outside the gene matches: 3. This CDR3 has 14 amino acids. The CDR3 reads CASSSTSLYNEQFF. CDR3 in DNA: TGCGCCAGCAGCTCGACTAGCCTCTACAATGAGCAGTTCTTC.